This section outlines one T cell receptor (beta chain) sequence together with its context. Its specificity is not known. This sample is part of a study of monozygotic twins with inflammatory bowel disease. Study-level results: On the inverse Simpson index, IBD patients scored lower for TCRbeta diversity than healthy co-twins.

Per germline, CDR1 SGHNT and CDR2 YYREEE (reference sequence). This CDR3 has 15 amino acids. UMIs were attached via template switching, each with a 6-nucleotide sample barcode. One entry per CDR3 protein, without DNA, is what TCRdb gives after re-calling the 5' RACE reads. There are roughly 120,000 distinct CDR3 sequences in the sample, with under 15% held by the top ten. Isolation of total RNA was performed on whole blood, with no prior T cell sorting. The specimen sequenced was blood. The chain recombines TRBV5-4 with TRBJ1-1. The receptor was isolated from a human donor with ulcerative colitis or Crohn's disease, or a healthy co-twin of an affected twin (not recorded which). This chain's CDR3 is CASSLVGGSHTEAFF.